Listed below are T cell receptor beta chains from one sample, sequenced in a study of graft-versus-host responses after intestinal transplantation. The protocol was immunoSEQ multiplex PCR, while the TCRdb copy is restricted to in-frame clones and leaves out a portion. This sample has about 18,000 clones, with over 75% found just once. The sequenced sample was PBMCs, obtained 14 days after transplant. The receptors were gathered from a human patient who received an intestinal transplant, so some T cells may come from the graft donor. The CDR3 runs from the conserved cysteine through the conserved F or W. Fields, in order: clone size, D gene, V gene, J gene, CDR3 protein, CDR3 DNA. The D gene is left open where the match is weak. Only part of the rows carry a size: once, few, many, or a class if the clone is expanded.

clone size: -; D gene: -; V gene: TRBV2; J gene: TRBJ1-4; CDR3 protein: CASSENGASDEKLFF; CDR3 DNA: TGTGCCAGCAGTGAAAACGGGGCTTCGGATGAAAAACTGTTTTTT
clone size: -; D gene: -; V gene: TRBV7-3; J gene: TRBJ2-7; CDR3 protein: CASSFGGERYEQYF; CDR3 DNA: TGTGCCAGCAGCTTCGGGGGAGAACGTTACGAGCAGTACTTC
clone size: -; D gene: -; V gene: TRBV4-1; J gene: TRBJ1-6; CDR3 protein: CASSQEAPGKSPLHF; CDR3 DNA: TGCGCCAGCAGCCAAGAAGCCCCCGGGAAATCACCCCTCCACTTT
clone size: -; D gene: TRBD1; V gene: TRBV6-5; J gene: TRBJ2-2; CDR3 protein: CASRGQGAGELFF; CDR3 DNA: TGTGCCAGCAGGGGACAGGGGGCCGGGGAGCTGTTTTTT
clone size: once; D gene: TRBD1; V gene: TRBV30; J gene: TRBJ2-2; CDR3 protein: CAWSPLLTGEAGELFF; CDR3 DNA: TGTGCCTGGAGCCCTTTGCTGACAGGGGAGGCCGGGGAGCTGTTTTTT
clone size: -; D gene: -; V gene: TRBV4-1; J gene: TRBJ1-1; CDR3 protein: CASSQNPLMNTEAFF; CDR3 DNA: TGCGCCAGCAGCCAGAACCCGCTCATGAACACTGAAGCTTTCTTT
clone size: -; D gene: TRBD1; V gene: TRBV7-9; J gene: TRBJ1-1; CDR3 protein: CASSSHRGQNTEAFF; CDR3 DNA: TGTGCCAGCAGCTCCCACAGGGGCCAAAACACTGAAGCTTTCTTT
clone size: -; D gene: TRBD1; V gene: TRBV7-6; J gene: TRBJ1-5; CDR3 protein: CAGSLGQRQPQHF; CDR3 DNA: TGTGCCGGCAGCCTGGGACAGCGCCAGCCCCAGCATTTT
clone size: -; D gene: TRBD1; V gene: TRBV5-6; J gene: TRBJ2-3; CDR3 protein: CASSRQGSTDTQYF; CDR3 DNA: TGTGCCAGCAGCCGACAGGGGAGCACAGATACGCAGTATTTT
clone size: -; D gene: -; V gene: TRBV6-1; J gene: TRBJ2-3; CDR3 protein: CARDIRADTQYF; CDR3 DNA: TGTGCCAGGGACATACGCGCAGATACGCAGTATTTT
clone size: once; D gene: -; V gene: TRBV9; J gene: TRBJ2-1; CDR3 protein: CASSIDRGNEQFF; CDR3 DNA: TGTGCCAGCAGCATCGACAGAGGCAATGAGCAGTTCTTC
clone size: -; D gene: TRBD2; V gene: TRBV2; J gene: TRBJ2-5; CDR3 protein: CASRGTSGVQETQYF; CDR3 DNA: TGTGCCAGCAGGGGGACTAGCGGGGTCCAAGAGACCCAGTACTTC
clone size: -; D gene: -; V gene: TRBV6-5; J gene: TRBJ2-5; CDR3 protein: CASSSGSGTQYF; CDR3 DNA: TGTGCCAGCAGTTCAGGCTCGGGGACCCAGTACTTC
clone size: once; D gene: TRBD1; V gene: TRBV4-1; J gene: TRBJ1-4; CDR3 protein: CASSKVDRGNEKLFF; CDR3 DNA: TGCGCCAGCAGCAAAGTGGACAGGGGTAATGAAAAACTGTTTTTT
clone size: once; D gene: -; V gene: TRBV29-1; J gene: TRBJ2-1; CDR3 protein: CSVRADNEQFF; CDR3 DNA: TGCAGCGTCCGGGCAGACAATGAGCAGTTCTTC
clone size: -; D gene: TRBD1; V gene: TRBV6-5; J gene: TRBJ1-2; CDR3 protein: CASSPLDRHNYGYTF; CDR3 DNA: TGTGCCAGCAGTCCTCTGGACAGGCATAACTATGGCTACACCTTC